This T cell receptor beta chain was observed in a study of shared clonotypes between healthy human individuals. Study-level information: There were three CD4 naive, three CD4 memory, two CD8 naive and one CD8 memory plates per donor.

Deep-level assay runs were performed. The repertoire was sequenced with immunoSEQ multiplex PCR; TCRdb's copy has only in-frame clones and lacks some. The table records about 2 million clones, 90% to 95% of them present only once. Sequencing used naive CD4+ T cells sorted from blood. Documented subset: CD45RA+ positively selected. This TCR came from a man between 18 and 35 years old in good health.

The chain's CDR3 is CASSISPTGELFF. The DNA for the CDR3 is TGTGCCAGCAGCATAAGCCCAACCGGGGAGCTGTTTTTT. This chain uses TRBV5-4 with TRBJ2-2; D remains ambiguous. Germline-derived CDR1 and CDR2 are SGHNT and YYREEE (reference sequence). The CDR3 totals 13 residues. Between the trimmed V and J ends, which lost 4 bases and 5 bases, there was a span of 9 bases.